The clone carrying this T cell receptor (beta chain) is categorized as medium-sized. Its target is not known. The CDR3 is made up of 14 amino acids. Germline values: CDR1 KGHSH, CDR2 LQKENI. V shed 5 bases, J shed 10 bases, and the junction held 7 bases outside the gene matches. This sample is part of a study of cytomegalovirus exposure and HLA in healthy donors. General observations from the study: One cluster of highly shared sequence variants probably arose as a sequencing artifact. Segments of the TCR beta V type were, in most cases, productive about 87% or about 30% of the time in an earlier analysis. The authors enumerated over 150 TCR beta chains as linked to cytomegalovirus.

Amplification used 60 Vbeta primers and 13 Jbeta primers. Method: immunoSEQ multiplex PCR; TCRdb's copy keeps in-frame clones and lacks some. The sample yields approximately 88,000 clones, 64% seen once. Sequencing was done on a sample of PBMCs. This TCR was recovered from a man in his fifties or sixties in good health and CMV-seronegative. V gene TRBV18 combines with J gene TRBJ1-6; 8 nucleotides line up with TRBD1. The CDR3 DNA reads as TGTGCCAGCTCATCGGGACAGGTCAAGTCACCCCTCCACTTT. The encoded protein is CASSSGQVKSPLHF.